These T cell receptor beta chains were read from a single sample in a study of blood T cell repertoires in COVID-19. Assay used: immunoSEQ multiplex PCR; TCRdb lists only in-frame clones, some missing. The table has 140,000 to 150,000 clones, approximately 88% seen once. Sample: peripheral blood. These receptors all stem from a man aged 65 to 79 with acute or convalescent COVID-19. The CDR3 runs from the conserved cysteine through the conserved F or W. The D gene is left open where the match is weak. Clone size is stated in some rows and not others, as once, few, many or a class when expanded.

d_gene: .
v_gene: TRBV27
abundance: .
j_gene: TRBJ2-7
CDR3nt: TGTGCCAGCAGTTTAGCCAGGGAGGTCCACGAGCAGTACTTC
CDR3aa: CASSLAREVHEQYF

d_gene: TRBD2
v_gene: TRBV7-9
abundance: .
j_gene: TRBJ2-1
CDR3nt: TGTGCCAGCAGCTTGTCAGGGGCTAGCGGGAGCTATGAGCAGTTCTTC
CDR3aa: CASSLSGASGSYEQFF

d_gene: .
v_gene: TRBV28
abundance: .
j_gene: TRBJ2-1
CDR3nt: TGTGCCAGCAGTTTAGGGCAGGGGACCCGGGATGAGCAGTTCTTC
CDR3aa: CASSLGQGTRDEQFF

d_gene: .
v_gene: TRBV3-1/TRBV3-2
abundance: .
j_gene: TRBJ1-5
CDR3nt: TGTGCCAGCAGCCAAGATGCCGGAGACGGTCAGCCCCAGCATTTT
CDR3aa: CASSQDAGDGQPQHF

d_gene: TRBD1
v_gene: TRBV19
abundance: once
j_gene: TRBJ2-4
CDR3nt: TGTGCCAGTAAGGTCGGAGGCAGGGGGGCCAAAAACATTCAGTACTTC
CDR3aa: CASKVGGRGAKNIQYF

d_gene: .
v_gene: TRBV5-6
abundance: .
j_gene: TRBJ2-3
CDR3nt: TGTGCCAGCAGCTTTATCCCCCAAAGGTTGACTAGCACAGATACGCAGTATTTT
CDR3aa: CASSFIPQRLTSTDTQYF

d_gene: .
v_gene: TRBV3-1/TRBV3-2
abundance: once
j_gene: TRBJ2-7
CDR3nt: TGTGCCAGCAGCCAAGATAGGGCCAATGGGGCCCCCTACGAGCAGTACTTC
CDR3aa: CASSQDRANGAPYEQYF

d_gene: .
v_gene: TRBV6-6
abundance: .
j_gene: TRBJ1-1
CDR3nt: TGTGCCAGCAGCATCCACCCGGGACAAGCTGAAGCTTTCTTT
CDR3aa: CASSIHPGQAEAFF

d_gene: .
v_gene: TRBV18
abundance: .
j_gene: TRBJ1-1
CDR3nt: TGTGCCAGCTCAGCCGTGACTGATATGAACACTGAAGCTTTCTTT
CDR3aa: CASSAVTDMNTEAFF

d_gene: .
v_gene: TRBV7-8
abundance: .
j_gene: TRBJ1-1
CDR3nt: TGTGCCAGCAGCTTCAGGGAAGGCACTGAAGCTTTCTTT
CDR3aa: CASSFREGTEAFF

d_gene: .
v_gene: TRBV7-9
abundance: .
j_gene: TRBJ2-3
CDR3nt: TGTGCCAGCAGCTTAGACCCTCTAGAATTTACGCAGTATTTT
CDR3aa: CASSLDPLEFTQYF

d_gene: TRBD1
v_gene: TRBV5-1
abundance: .
j_gene: TRBJ1-1
CDR3nt: TGCGCCAGCAGGAGAGACAGGGGTGAAGCTTTCTTT
CDR3aa: CASRRDRGEAFF

d_gene: .
v_gene: TRBV13
abundance: .
j_gene: TRBJ2-1
CDR3nt: TGTGCCTGCCGAAAACTAGCGAGGGGGAATGAGCAGTTCTTC
CDR3aa: CACRKLARGNEQFF

d_gene: .
v_gene: TRBV28
abundance: .
j_gene: TRBJ1-1
CDR3nt: TGTGCCAGCAGTTTACGTCCCACTGAAGCTTTCTTT
CDR3aa: CASSLRPTEAFF

d_gene: TRBD1
v_gene: TRBV5-4
abundance: few
j_gene: TRBJ1-2
CDR3nt: TGTGCCAGCAGCTTAAGACAGGGAAGCTATGGCTACACCTTC
CDR3aa: CASSLRQGSYGYTF

d_gene: .
v_gene: TRBV30
abundance: .
j_gene: TRBJ2-5
CDR3nt: TGTGCCTGGAGTCGTAATGAAGAGACCCAGTACTTC
CDR3aa: CAWSRNEETQYF

d_gene: TRBD1
v_gene: TRBV7-9
abundance: .
j_gene: TRBJ1-4
CDR3nt: TGTGCCAGCAGCCTCACCCAGGGGGCGCTTGGAGTCGAAAAACTGTTTTTT
CDR3aa: CASSLTQGALGVEKLFF

d_gene: TRBD1
v_gene: TRBV30
abundance: .
j_gene: TRBJ1-2
CDR3nt: TGTGCCGGGAGGGGGCCGGAGGGCTACACCTTC
CDR3aa: CAGRGPEGYTF

d_gene: .
v_gene: TRBV10-3
abundance: .
j_gene: TRBJ1-2
CDR3nt: TGTGCCATCAGTGAGTCGAAGTCAGGGCGGTATGGCTACACCTTC
CDR3aa: CAISESKSGRYGYTF

d_gene: .
v_gene: TRBV5-1
abundance: .
j_gene: TRBJ2-7
CDR3nt: TGCGCCAGCAGCTTGGAAGGGGCAGGGGCCGAGCAGTACTTC
CDR3aa: CASSLEGAGAEQYF

d_gene: TRBD1
v_gene: TRBV30
abundance: .
j_gene: TRBJ1-4
CDR3nt: TGTGCCTGGAGTCAGGGACAGGGGGCTTTCGAAAAACTGTTTTTT
CDR3aa: CAWSQGQGAFEKLFF

d_gene: .
v_gene: TRBV30
abundance: .
j_gene: TRBJ2-1
CDR3nt: TGTGCCTGGAGTAGAGACTCAACTTACAATGAGCAGTTCTTC
CDR3aa: CAWSRDSTYNEQFF

d_gene: .
v_gene: TRBV6-6
abundance: once
j_gene: TRBJ1-6
CDR3nt: TGTGCCAGCAGCCGGGGGGATTCGGGGGACTGGAGCTCCTATAATTCACCCCTCCACTTT
CDR3aa: CASSRGDSGDWSSYNSPLHF

d_gene: TRBD2
v_gene: TRBV9
abundance: .
j_gene: TRBJ2-5
CDR3nt: TGTGCCAGCCGGCCGGGGCTAGCGGGAGAGACCCAGTACTTC
CDR3aa: CASRPGLAGETQYF

d_gene: TRBD2
v_gene: TRBV4-1
abundance: .
j_gene: TRBJ2-3
CDR3nt: TGCGCCAGCAGCCTAATTAGCGGGAGTGGCACAGATACGCAGTATTTT
CDR3aa: CASSLISGSGTDTQYF

d_gene: TRBD1
v_gene: TRBV19
abundance: .
j_gene: TRBJ2-3
CDR3nt: TGTGCCAGTAGTCGCCCCGACAGGGAAGATACGCAGTATTTT
CDR3aa: CASSRPDREDTQYF

d_gene: .
v_gene: TRBV12-3/TRBV12-4
abundance: .
j_gene: TRBJ1-5
CDR3nt: TGTGCCAGCAGTCCGGAGGGAGGTCAGCCCCAGCATTTT
CDR3aa: CASSPEGGQPQHF

d_gene: .
v_gene: TRBV6-5
abundance: .
j_gene: TRBJ1-2
CDR3nt: TGTGCCAGCAGTACAAGGACAGAGGTGTATGGCTACACCTTC
CDR3aa: CASSTRTEVYGYTF

d_gene: TRBD1
v_gene: TRBV7-2
abundance: .
j_gene: TRBJ1-2
CDR3nt: TGTGCCAGCAGCTTAGACAGGGGAAGCGGCTACACCTTC
CDR3aa: CASSLDRGSGYTF

d_gene: .
v_gene: TRBV24-1
abundance: .
j_gene: TRBJ2-2
CDR3nt: TGTGCCACCAGTGACCTGGGCGGTGGAGGGACCGGGGAGCTGTTTTTT
CDR3aa: CATSDLGGGGTGELFF

d_gene: TRBD1
v_gene: TRBV25-1
abundance: .
j_gene: TRBJ2-5
CDR3nt: TGTGCCAGCAGTGAATGGGGGACAGGGCATTCGGGGACCCAGTACTTC
CDR3aa: CASSEWGTGHSGTQYF

d_gene: TRBD1
v_gene: TRBV27
abundance: .
j_gene: TRBJ2-7
CDR3nt: TGTGCCAGCAGGGTTTCCGGGACAGGGGGCAGGGAGCAGTACTTC
CDR3aa: CASRVSGTGGREQYF

d_gene: TRBD2
v_gene: TRBV18
abundance: .
j_gene: TRBJ2-7
CDR3nt: TGTGCCAGCTCACCTAAGGTAGGGACTAGCGGGTCTGGCTCCTACGAGCAGTACTTC
CDR3aa: CASSPKVGTSGSGSYEQYF

d_gene: .
v_gene: TRBV7-9
abundance: few
j_gene: TRBJ1-1
CDR3nt: TGTGCCAGCGGGGTTTCGGGGTTGAACACTGAAGCTTTCTTT
CDR3aa: CASGVSGLNTEAFF

d_gene: .
v_gene: TRBV7-2
abundance: .
j_gene: TRBJ2-5
CDR3nt: TGTGCCAGCAGCTCTGGCCGGGAGAAAGAGACCCAGTACTTC
CDR3aa: CASSSGREKETQYF

d_gene: .
v_gene: TRBV9
abundance: .
j_gene: TRBJ1-3
CDR3nt: TGTGCCAGCAGCGTAGGATACACCTCCTCTGGAAACACCATATATTTT
CDR3aa: CASSVGYTSSGNTIYF

d_gene: .
v_gene: TRBV11-2
abundance: .
j_gene: TRBJ2-5
CDR3nt: TGTGCCAGCAGCTTCTCAATTTTTAGGGAGGAGACCCAGTACTTC
CDR3aa: CASSFSIFREETQYF

d_gene: .
v_gene: TRBV19
abundance: .
j_gene: TRBJ1-1
CDR3nt: TGTGCCAGCGTAAACACAGGGCGGAACACTGAAGCTTTCTTT
CDR3aa: CASVNTGRNTEAFF

d_gene: TRBD1
v_gene: TRBV5-6
abundance: .
j_gene: TRBJ1-4
CDR3nt: TGTGCCAGCAGCTTGACCGGGACAGGTGAAAAACTGTTTTTT
CDR3aa: CASSLTGTGEKLFF

d_gene: .
v_gene: TRBV27
abundance: .
j_gene: TRBJ2-3
CDR3nt: TGTGCCAGCAGTTCACAGGGTCTTAGCACAGATACGCAGTATTTT
CDR3aa: CASSSQGLSTDTQYF